The 19 T cell receptor beta chains below all came from one sample that was sequenced in a study of blood T cell repertoires in COVID-19. The protocol was immunoSEQ multiplex PCR, while the TCRdb copy is restricted to in-frame clones and leaves out a portion. This sample has 55,000 to 80,000 clones, with roughly 86% found just once. The sequenced sample consisted of peripheral blood. All receptors derive from a man in his 70s with acute or convalescent COVID-19.

This clone turned up a few times. The rearrangement joins TRBV4-2 to TRBJ1-2; D is unclear. Germline CDR1 is LGHNA and CDR2 is YNFKEQ. The CDR3 totals 15 residues. With 1 base removed from V and 4 bases from J, the gap between germline ends came to 13 bases. The CDR3 nucleotides read TGTGCCAGCAGCCAAGGACCAACAGCCCCCTATGGCTACACCTTC. It encodes CASSQGPTAPYGYTF.

This chain connects TRBV11-2 to TRBJ2-5; the match to TRBD1 covers 8 bases. After removal of 6 bases from V and 5 bases from J, the junction contained 8 bases not matched to a gene. Per the germline V gene, CDR1 is SGHAT and CDR2 is FQNNGV. The CDR3 has 14 residues. CDR3 DNA sequence: TGTGCCAGCAGACCAGGACAGGGATCGGAGACCCAGTACTTC. It encodes CASRPGQGSETQYF.

This clone is a singleton in its sample. The chain joins TRBV5-1 to TRBJ2-5; tentative D call: TRBD1 (5 bases). The germline V gene encodes CDR1 SGHRS and CDR2 YFSETQ. V lost 5 bases to trimming and J lost 5 bases, with 10 bases between them. The CDR3 runs to 12 residues. The CDR3 region has the DNA TGCGCCAGCAGTAAGGGGATCGAGACCCAGTACTTC. Its protein product is CASSKGIETQYF.

V usage is TRBV2 and J usage is TRBJ2-5, with a possible D match to TRBD2 (6 bases). The V end lost 4 bases, the J end lost 3 bases, and 6 bases lay between the germline ends. This CDR3 is 12 amino acids long. Germline V CDR1 and CDR2: SNHLY, FYNNEI. For the CDR3, the DNA is TGTGCCAGCAGTGGACTAGAAGAGACCCAGTACTTC. It is translated as CASSGLEETQYF. Drawing the rest from reference TRBV2 and TRBJ2-5, the complete variable domain is EPEVTQTPSHQVTQMGQEVILRCVPISNHLYFYWYRQILGQKVEFLVSFYNNEISEKSEIFDDQFSVERPDGSNFTLKIRSTKLEDSAMYFCASSGLEETQYFGPGTRLLVL.

This sequence joins TRBV28 and TRBJ1-5; D perhaps matches TRBD1 (5 bases). Germline values: CDR1 MDHEN, CDR2 SYDVKM. CDR3 length: 14 amino acids. V was pared by 3 bases and J by 7 bases, with 13 bases between. CDR3 amino acids: CASSLGQGSQPQHF. In DNA form, the CDR3 reads TGTGCCAGCAGTTTGGGTCAGGGAAGCCAGCCCCAGCATTTT.

This chain uses TRBV5-1 with TRBJ1-4; D gene ambiguous. Germline-derived CDR1 and CDR2 are SGHRS and YFSETQ. The CDR3 totals 16 residues. Trimming removed 0 bases at V and 0 bases at J, with 9 bases between. CDR3 amino acids: CASSLEVGATNEKLFF. The CDR3 DNA reads TGCGCCAGCAGCTTGGAGGTTGGAGCAACTAATGAAAAACTGTTTTTT. The whole variable domain, filled in from reference TRBV5-1 and TRBJ1-4, reads KAGVTQTPRYLIKTRGQQVTLSCSPISGHRSVSWYQQTPGQGLQFLFEYFSETQRNKGNFPGRFSGRQFSNSRSEMNVSTLELGDSALYLCASSLEVGATNEKLFFGSGTQLSVL.

The chain has TRBV5-1 and TRBJ2-7; TRBD1 agrees at 10 bases. The CDR3 length is 14 residues. The germline CDR1 and CDR2 sequences are SGHRS and YFSETQ. Trimming cost V 4 bases and J 3 bases; bases outside gene matches: 4. CDR3: CASSPRTGGYEQYF. The CDR3 nucleotides read TGCGCCAGCAGCCCGAGGACAGGGGGCTACGAGCAGTACTTC.

The chain combines TRBV29-1 with TRBJ1-1; tentatively, D is TRBD1 (6 bases). Trimming stripped 6 bases from V and 1 base from J, with 15 bases between. The germline CDR1 and CDR2 sequences are SQVTM and ANQGSEA. The CDR3 runs to 14 residues. CDR3 residues: CSVDLQGKNTEAFF. In DNA, the CDR3 is TGCAGCGTAGACTTACAGGGCAAGAACACTGAAGCTTTCTTT.

The CDR3 bases are TGCAGCGGTGGGGCAGGGTGGAACACTGAAGCTTTCTTT. Translated, it gives CSGGAGWNTEAFF. The genes are TRBV29-1 and TRBJ1-1; D is possibly TRBD1 (5 bases). The V gene's germline CDR1 is SQVTM and CDR2 ANQGSEA. The V end was cut by 7 bases, the J end by 1 base, with 13 bases between. The CDR3 runs 13 residues.

The rearrangement links TRBV19 to TRBJ1-1, with a weak D call TRBD1 (6 bases). The CDR3 loop spans 15 amino acids. V dropped 3 bases and J dropped 8 bases, with 19 bases sitting between them. The germline CDR1 and CDR2 sequences are LNHDA and SQIVND (reference sequence). CDR3 nucleotides: TGTGCCAGTAGTATGATTTCGGGGGGCAACCACGAAGCTTTCTTT. This sequence encodes CASSMISGGNHEAFF.

This chain joins TRBV4-2 and TRBJ2-1; D is ambiguous. Trimming left V 0 bases short and J 9 bases short, with 12 bases between. Germline V gene data show CDR1 as LGHNA and CDR2 as YNFKEQ. The CDR3 runs 14 residues. In nucleotides, the CDR3 is TGTGCCAGCAGCCAAGAAGAGGAGTTTTCTGAGCAGTTCTTC. Its translation is CASSQEEEFSEQFF.

The chain joins TRBV30 to TRBJ1-3; D unresolved. Trimming cost V 5 bases and J 6 bases, with 11 bases left between them. The CDR3 runs 12 residues. Germline-derived CDR1 and CDR2 are GTSNPN and SVGIG (reference sequence). The CDR3 protein is CAWRQEANTIYF. CDR3 nucleotides: TGTGCCTGGCGGCAGGAGGCAAACACCATATATTTT.

This chain connects TRBV27 to TRBJ2-6, with a tentative D call TRBD2 (6 bases). The CDR3 totals 18 residues. In germline, CDR1 is MNHEY, CDR2 SMNVEV (reference sequence). V was shortened by 0 bases and J by 2 bases, with 14 bases between the two germline ends. The CDR3 bases are TGTGCCAGCAGTTTATCGGAGGGCCGGTTAGCTGGGGCCAACGTCCTGACTTTC. It codes for CASSLSEGRLAGANVLTF.

The chain combines TRBV11-2 with TRBJ2-5; D not certain. The CDR3 runs to 16 residues. Trimming removed 5 bases at V and 3 bases at J, with 19 bases between. Per the germline V gene, CDR1 is SGHAT and CDR2 is FQNNGV. CDR3 region: CASSPRPDTPKETQYF. The DNA of the CDR3 is TGTGCCAGCAGCCCACGACCTGACACACCAAAAGAGACCCAGTACTTC. The full variable domain, with the rest looked up from reference TRBV11-2 and TRBJ2-5, is EAGVAQSPRYKIIEKRQSVAFWCNPISGHATLYWYQQILGQGPKLLIQFQNNGVVDDSQLPKDRFSAERLKGVDSTLKIQPAKLEDSAVYLCASSPRPDTPKETQYFGPGTRLLVL.

The chain has TRBV4-1 and TRBJ2-7; TRBD2 is a possible D gene (6 bases). Trimming pared 3 bases from V and 0 bases from J, leaving 12 bases between. The CDR3 is 15 amino acids. Per germline, CDR1 MGHRA and CDR2 YSYEKL. CDR3: CASSQPGLSSYEQYF. The CDR3 coding sequence is TGCGCCAGCAGCCAGCCGGGACTTAGCTCCTACGAGCAGTACTTC.

The sample holds one count of this clone. The chain has TRBV6-5 and TRBJ1-5; 7 nucleotides match TRBD1. Germline values: CDR1 MNHEY, CDR2 SVGAGI. J was trimmed by 6 bases and V by 5 bases; bases with no gene match: 7. CDR3 length: 14 amino acids. This chain's CDR3 is CASSPTGASQPQHF. CDR3 sequence (DNA): TGTGCCAGCAGTCCTACAGGGGCTAGTCAGCCCCAGCATTTT.

The J gene is TRBJ1-5, the V gene TRBV27; D is undetermined. V dropped 3 bases and J dropped 9 bases, with 15 bases sitting between them. CDR3 length: 14 amino acids. Germline assignment: CDR1 MNHEY and CDR2 SMNVEV (reference sequence). Written as DNA, the CDR3 is TGTGCCAGCAGTTTTGCGGCGAATATGGGGCCCCAGCATTTT. It yields the protein CASSFAANMGPQHF.

The chain links TRBV30 to TRBJ1-4; 8 positions match TRBD1. The CDR3 loop spans 17 amino acids. The V and J ends lost 5 bases and 6 bases, in that order; junction bases with no gene match: 17. From germline, CDR1 is GTSNPN and CDR2 SVGIG (reference sequence). In DNA form, the CDR3 reads TGTGCCTGGGCCACGAGGACAGGGAAATGGTGGGATGAAAAACTGTTTTTT. This codes for CAWATRTGKWWDEKLFF.

This chain joins TRBV2 and TRBJ1-2, with D possibly TRBD1 on 6 matching bases. Trimming stripped 3 bases from V and 0 bases from J, with 8 bases between. CDR1 and CDR2 from the germline V gene are SNHLY and FYNNEI. The CDR3 runs to 14 residues. The CDR3 loop is CASSDAGANYGYTF. CDR3 sequence (DNA): TGTGCCAGCAGTGACGCAGGGGCTAACTATGGCTACACCTTC.